The clone carrying this T cell receptor (beta chain) was seen at least ten times. Its target is not known. Indicated time point: newly diagnosed GD, antithyroid drugs for less than 3 months. PBMC RNA served as the TCR library source. It was by American Thyroid Association guidelines that Graves' disease was diagnosed. This entry belongs to a study of regulatory T cells in long-lasting Graves disease. Overall study results and limits: Analysis covered peripheral blood alone, not thyroid tissue. TRBV28, TRBJ1-2 and TRBJ2-5 emerged as the favored segments in persistent disease.

Building of the TCR beta libraries involved iRepertoire HTBI primers and Arm-PCR of CDR3 regions. TCRdb reprocessed the multiplex PCR reads via MiXCR and lists one record per CDR3 protein. The sample consists of hundreds of thousands of distinct CDR3 sequences, 16% of them appearing once. CDR1 and CDR2 (germline): DFQATT, SNEGSKA (reference sequence). The length of the CDR3 is 14 residues. The V end lost 0 bases, the J end lost 2 bases, and 10 bases lay between the germline ends. The sample was also linked to a second study, of T cells in Graves' hyperthyroidism and ophthalmopathy.

The sequences come from peripheral blood mononuclear cells (PBMCs), collected at new diagnosis, from a patient treated with antithyroid drugs. The V gene is TRBV20-1, the J gene TRBJ1-1; no clear D gene. This clonotype originated in a man aged 40-50 years with Graves disease. CDR3 nucleotide sequence: TGCAGTGCTAGAGATCCGCCGGTAAACACTGAAGCTTTCTTT. It is translated as CSARDPPVNTEAFF.